This T cell receptor beta chain was observed in a study of T cells after yellow fever vaccination. Findings and caveats of the study: Though weaker, the secondary response peaked faster, on day 5 versus 15. It was a small share of clonotypes that appeared in both CD4 and CD8 compartments.

Regarding this clonotype: The target antigen is unknown.

TCRdb reprocessed the 5' RACE reads with MiXCR, giving one entry per CDR3 protein. The table has under 150,000 distinct CDR3 sequences, 7% to 9% seen once. The CDR3 is 19 amino acids. The ends lost 5 bases at V and 5 bases at J; junction bases unmatched: 23. The germline V gene encodes CDR1 SEHNR and CDR2 FQNEAQ (reference sequence). The V gene is TRBV7-9, the J gene TRBJ2-5; 7 bases are a match to TRBD2. The sample here was CD4+ T cells sorted from PBMCs, taken 5 days after the yellow fever booster vaccination. This receptor was obtained from a man aged 25-45 years who received the YFV17D yellow fever vaccine. The DNA of the CDR3 is TGTGCCAGCAGCCCCCCTGGTCGGTTTCGGGGGGAGCCCGCCGAGACCCAGTACTTC. Amino acids: CASSPPGRFRGEPAETQYF.